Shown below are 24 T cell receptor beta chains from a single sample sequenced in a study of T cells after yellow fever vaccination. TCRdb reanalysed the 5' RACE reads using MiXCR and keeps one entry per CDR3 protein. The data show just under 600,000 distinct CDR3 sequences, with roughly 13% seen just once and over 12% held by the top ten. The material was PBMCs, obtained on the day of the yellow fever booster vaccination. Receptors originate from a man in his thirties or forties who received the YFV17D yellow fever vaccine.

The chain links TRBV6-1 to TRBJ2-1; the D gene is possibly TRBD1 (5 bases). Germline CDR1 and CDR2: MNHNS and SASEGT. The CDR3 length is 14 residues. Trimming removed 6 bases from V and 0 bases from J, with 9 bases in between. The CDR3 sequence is CASRGRTSYNEQFF. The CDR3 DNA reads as TGTGCCAGCAGGGGGCGGACCTCCTACAATGAGCAGTTCTTC.

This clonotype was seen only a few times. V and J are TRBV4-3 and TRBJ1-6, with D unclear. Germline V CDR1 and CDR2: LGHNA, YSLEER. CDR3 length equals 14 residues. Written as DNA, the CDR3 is TGCACCACTAGCCCCAAGGAGAGCTCAGGACCCCTCCACTTT. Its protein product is CTTSPKESSGPLHF.

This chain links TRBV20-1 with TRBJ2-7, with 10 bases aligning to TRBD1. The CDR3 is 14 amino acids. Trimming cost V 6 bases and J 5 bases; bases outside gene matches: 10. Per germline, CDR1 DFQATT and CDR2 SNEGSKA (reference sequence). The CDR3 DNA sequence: TGCAGTGCGCCTGGGGGACAGGGGACAGACGAGCAGTACTTC. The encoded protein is CSAPGGQGTDEQYF.

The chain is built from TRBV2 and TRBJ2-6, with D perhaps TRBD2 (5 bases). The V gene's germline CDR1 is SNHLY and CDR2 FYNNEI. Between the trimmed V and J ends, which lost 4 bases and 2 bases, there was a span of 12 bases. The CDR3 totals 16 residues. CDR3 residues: CASSARTYAGANVLTF. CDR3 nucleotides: TGTGCCAGCAGTGCCAGGACTTACGCTGGGGCCAACGTCCTGACTTTC.

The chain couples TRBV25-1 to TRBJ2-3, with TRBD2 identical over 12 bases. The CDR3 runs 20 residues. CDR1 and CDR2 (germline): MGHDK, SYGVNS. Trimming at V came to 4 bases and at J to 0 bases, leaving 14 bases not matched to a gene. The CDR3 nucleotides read TGTGCCAGCAGTGTACCTAGCGGGAGGGCGTTCGGGCGTAGCACAGATACGCAGTATTTT. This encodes CASSVPSGRAFGRSTDTQYF.

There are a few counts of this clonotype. CDR3 in DNA: TGCGCCAGCAGCTTGGGGGACGGACATGAGCAGTTCTTC. Amino acids: CASSLGDGHEQFF. The chain is built from TRBV5-1 and TRBJ2-1; D is possibly TRBD1 or TRBD2 (5 bases each). The CDR3 covers 13 residues. CDR1 SGHRS and CDR2 YFSETQ come from the germline V gene. V dropped 0 bases and J dropped 8 bases, with 9 bases sitting between them.

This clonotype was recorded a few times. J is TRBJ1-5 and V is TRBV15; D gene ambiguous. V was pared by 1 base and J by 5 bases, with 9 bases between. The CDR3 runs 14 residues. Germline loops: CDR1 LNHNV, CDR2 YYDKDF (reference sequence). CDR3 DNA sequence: TGTGCCACCAGCAGAGTACGCACGGATCAGCCCCAGCATTTT. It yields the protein CATSRVRTDQPQHF.

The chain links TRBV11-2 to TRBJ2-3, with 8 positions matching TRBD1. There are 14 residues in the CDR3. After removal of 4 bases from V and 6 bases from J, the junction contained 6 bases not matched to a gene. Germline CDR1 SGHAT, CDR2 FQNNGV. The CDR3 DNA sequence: TGTGCCAGCAGCTGGGGGACAGGAAGGGATACGCAGTATTTT. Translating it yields CASSWGTGRDTQYF.

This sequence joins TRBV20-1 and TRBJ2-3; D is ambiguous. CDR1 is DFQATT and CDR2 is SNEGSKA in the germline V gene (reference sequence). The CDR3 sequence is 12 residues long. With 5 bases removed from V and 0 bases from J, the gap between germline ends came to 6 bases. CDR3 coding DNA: TGCAGTGCTCCCAGGAGCACAGATACGCAGTATTTT. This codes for CSAPRSTDTQYF.

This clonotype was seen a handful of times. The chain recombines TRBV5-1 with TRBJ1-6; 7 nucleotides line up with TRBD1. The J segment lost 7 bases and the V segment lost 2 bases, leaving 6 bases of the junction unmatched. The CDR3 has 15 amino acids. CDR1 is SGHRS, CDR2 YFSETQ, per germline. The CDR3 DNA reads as TGCGCCAGCAGCTTCGGGACAGCCGGGAATTCACCCCTCCACTTT. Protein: CASSFGTAGNSPLHF. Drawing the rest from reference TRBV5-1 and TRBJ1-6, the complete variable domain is KAGVTQTPRYLIKTRGQQVTLSCSPISGHRSVSWYQQTPGQGLQFLFEYFSETQRNKGNFPGRFSGRQFSNSRSEMNVSTLELGDSALYLCASSFGTAGNSPLHFGNGTRLTVT.

CDR3 residues: CSFDKRVGNEQFF. CDR3 nucleotide sequence: TGCAGCTTCGATAAACGGGTTGGCAATGAGCAGTTCTTC. The V call is TRBV29-1, the J call TRBJ2-1; D unclear. Germline CDR1 and CDR2: SQVTM and ANQGSEA. V gave up 8 bases and J gave up 6 bases, with 17 bases separating them. The CDR3 has 13 amino acids.

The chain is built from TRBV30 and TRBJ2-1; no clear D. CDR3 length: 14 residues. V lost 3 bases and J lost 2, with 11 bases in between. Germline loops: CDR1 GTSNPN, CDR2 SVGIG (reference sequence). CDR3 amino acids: CAWRSHLTYNEQFF. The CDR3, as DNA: TGTGCCTGGAGGAGTCATCTGACCTACAATGAGCAGTTCTTC. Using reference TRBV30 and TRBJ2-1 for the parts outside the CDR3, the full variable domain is SQTIHQWPATLVQPVGSPLSLECTVEGTSNPNLYWYRQAAGRGLQLLFYSVGIGQISSEVPQNLSASRPQDRQFILSSKKLLLSDSGFYLCAWRSHLTYNEQFFGPGTRLTVL.

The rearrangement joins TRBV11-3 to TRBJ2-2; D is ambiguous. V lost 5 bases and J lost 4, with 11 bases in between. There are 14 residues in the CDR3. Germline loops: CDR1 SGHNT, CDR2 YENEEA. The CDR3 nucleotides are TGTGCCAGCAGCCCTGAGAGCTCCACCGGGGAGCTGTTTTTT. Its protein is CASSPESSTGELFF.

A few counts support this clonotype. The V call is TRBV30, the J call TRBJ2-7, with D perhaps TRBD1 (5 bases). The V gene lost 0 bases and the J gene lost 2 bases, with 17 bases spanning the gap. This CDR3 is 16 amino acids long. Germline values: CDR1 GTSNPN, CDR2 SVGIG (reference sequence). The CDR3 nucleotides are TGTGCCTGGAGTGTACGGGCAGGGTTCCGGACCTACGAGCAGTACTTC. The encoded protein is CAWSVRAGFRTYEQYF.

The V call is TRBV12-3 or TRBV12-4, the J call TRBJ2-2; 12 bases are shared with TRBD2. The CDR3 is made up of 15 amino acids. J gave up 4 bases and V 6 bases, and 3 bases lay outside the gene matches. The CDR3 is CASSLAGGATGELFF. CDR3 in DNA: TGTGCCAGCAGCCTAGCGGGAGGGGCCACCGGGGAGCTGTTTTTT.

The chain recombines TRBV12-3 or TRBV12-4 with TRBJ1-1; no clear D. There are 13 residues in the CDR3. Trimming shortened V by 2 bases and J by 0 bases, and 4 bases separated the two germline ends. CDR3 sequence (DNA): TGTGCCAGCAGTTTATCTATGAACACTGAAGCTTTCTTT. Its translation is CASSLSMNTEAFF.

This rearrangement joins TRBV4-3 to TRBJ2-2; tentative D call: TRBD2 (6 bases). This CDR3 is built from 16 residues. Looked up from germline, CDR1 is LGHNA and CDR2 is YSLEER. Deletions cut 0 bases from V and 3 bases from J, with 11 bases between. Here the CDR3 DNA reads TGCGCCAGCAGCCAAGAATCGAGCGGGTACACCGGGGAGCTGTTTTTT. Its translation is CASSQESSGYTGELFF.

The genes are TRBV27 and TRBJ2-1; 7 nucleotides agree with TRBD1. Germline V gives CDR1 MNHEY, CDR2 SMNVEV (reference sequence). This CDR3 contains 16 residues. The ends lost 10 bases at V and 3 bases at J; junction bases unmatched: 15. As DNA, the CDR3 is TGTGCCACCAACCGAGGGGGCGCATTTAGCTACAATGAGCAGTTCTTC. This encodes CATNRGGAFSYNEQFF.

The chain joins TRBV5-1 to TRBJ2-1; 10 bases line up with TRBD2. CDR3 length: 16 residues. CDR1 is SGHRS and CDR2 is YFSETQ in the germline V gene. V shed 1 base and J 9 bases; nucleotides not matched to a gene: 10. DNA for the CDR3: TGCGCCAGCAGCTTGCAAGCTAGCGGGAGTAGTAGTGAGCAGTTCTTC. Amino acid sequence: CASSLQASGSSSEQFF.

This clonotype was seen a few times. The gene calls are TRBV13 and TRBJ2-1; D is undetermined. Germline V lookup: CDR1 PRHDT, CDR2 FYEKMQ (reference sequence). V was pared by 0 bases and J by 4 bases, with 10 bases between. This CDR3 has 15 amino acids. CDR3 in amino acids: CASSLGGLIYNEQFF. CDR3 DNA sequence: TGTGCCAGCAGCTTAGGGGGCCTCATATACAATGAGCAGTTCTTC.

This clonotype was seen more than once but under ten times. Here the CDR3 DNA reads TGTGCCAGCAGCACCGGACTAGCGGAGTTCTACAATGAGCAGTTCTTC. Translating gives CASSTGLAEFYNEQFF. This chain connects TRBV7-2 to TRBJ2-1; 10 positions match TRBD2. The V and J ends lost 5 bases and 3 bases, in that order; junction bases with no gene match: 7. The length of the CDR3 is 16 residues. Germline loops: CDR1 SGHTA, CDR2 FQGNSA.

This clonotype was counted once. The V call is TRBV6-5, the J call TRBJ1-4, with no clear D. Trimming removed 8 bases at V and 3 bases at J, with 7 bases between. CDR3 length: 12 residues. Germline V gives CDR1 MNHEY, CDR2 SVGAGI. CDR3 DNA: TGTGCCAGCTTAGGAGCTAATGAAAAACTGTTTTTT. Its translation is CASLGANEKLFF.

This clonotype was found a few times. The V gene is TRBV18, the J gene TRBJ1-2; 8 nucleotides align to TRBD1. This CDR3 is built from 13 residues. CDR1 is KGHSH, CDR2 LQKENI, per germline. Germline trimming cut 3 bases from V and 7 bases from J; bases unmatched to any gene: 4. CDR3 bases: TGTGCCAGCTCACCGGGGACAGGAACTGGCTACACCTTC. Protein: CASSPGTGTGYTF.

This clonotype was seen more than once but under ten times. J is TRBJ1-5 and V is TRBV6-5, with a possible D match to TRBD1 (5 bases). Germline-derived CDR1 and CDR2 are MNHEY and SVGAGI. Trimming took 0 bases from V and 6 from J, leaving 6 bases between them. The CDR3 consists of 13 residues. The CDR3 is CASSYSDTQPQHF. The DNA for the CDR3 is TGTGCCAGCAGTTACTCGGACACTCAGCCCCAGCATTTT.